Shown below are 8 T cell receptor beta chains from a single sample sequenced in a study of blood T cell repertoires in COVID-19. The protocol was immunoSEQ multiplex PCR, while the TCRdb copy is restricted to in-frame clones and leaves out a portion. This table holds about 210,000 clones, around 88% found once. The sample taken for sequencing was peripheral blood. Every receptor here comes from a man in his forties or fifties with active or convalescent COVID-19.

The V and J genes are TRBV7-2 and TRBJ1-2; TRBD1 might be the D (6 bases). CDR1 is SGHTA, CDR2 FQGNSA, per germline. Between the trimmed V and J ends, which lost 2 bases and 6 bases, there was a span of 7 bases. The CDR3 extends over 12 amino acids. CDR3 protein: CASSLRDNGYTF. The CDR3 DNA sequence: TGTGCCAGCAGCTTACGGGACAATGGCTACACCTTC.

The chain combines TRBV5-1 with TRBJ2-4; 10 bases line up with TRBD2. CDR3 length equals 15 residues. With V trimmed by 0 bases and J by 8 bases, 5 bases remained unmatched. Germline CDR1 is SGHRS and CDR2 is YFSETQ. CDR3 protein: CASSLGSGRVDIQYF. The CDR3, as DNA: TGCGCCAGCAGCTTGGGGAGCGGGAGGGTTGACATTCAGTACTTC.

The chain has TRBV2 and TRBJ2-1; possibly TRBD2 for D (6 bases). Germline CDR1 is SNHLY and CDR2 is FYNNEI. The CDR3 loop spans 15 amino acids. Trimming shortened V by 0 bases and J by 7 bases, and 13 bases separated the two germline ends. The CDR3 reads CASSEAPGGRNEQFF. CDR3 coding DNA: TGTGCCAGCAGTGAAGCGCCTGGGGGGAGGAATGAGCAGTTCTTC.

This chain connects TRBV5-4 to TRBJ1-1; a possible D gene is TRBD1 (6 bases). This CDR3 has 15 amino acids. CDR1 is SGHNT, CDR2 YYREEE, per germline (reference sequence). V was cut by 4 bases and J by 0 bases, with 13 bases left in between. The DNA for the CDR3 is TGTGCCAGCAGCGTGGACAGTTACATGAACACTGAAGCTTTCTTT. The encoded protein is CASSVDSYMNTEAFF.

The gene calls are TRBV6-6 and TRBJ1-2; D unresolved. The CDR3 is 13 residues long. Germline V gene data show CDR1 as MNHNY and CDR2 as SVGAGI (reference sequence). V was pared by 5 bases and J by 2 bases, with 9 bases between. The CDR3 DNA is TGTGCCAGCAGTACTCTCTCGAACTATGGCTACACCTTC. Residues: CASSTLSNYGYTF.

The rearrangement links TRBV12-3 or TRBV12-4 to TRBJ2-7, with 8 bases aligning to TRBD1. V shed 6 bases and J 6 bases; nucleotides not matched to a gene: 4. This CDR3 region has 12 residues. CDR3 coding DNA: TGTGCCAGCAGCAGGACAGGGCGCGAGCAGTACTTC. Translation gives CASSRTGREQYF.

The rearrangement links TRBV6-5 to TRBJ2-1; possible D gene TRBD2, 5 bases. The length of the CDR3 is 13 residues. Germline V gene lookup returns CDR1 MNHEY and CDR2 SVGAGI. The V end was cut by 6 bases, the J end by 5 bases, with 11 bases between. Here the CDR3 DNA reads TGTGCCAGCAGACGGGGTCTGGACAATGAGCAGTTCTTC. Amino acid sequence: CASRRGLDNEQFF.

The rearrangement uses TRBV6-5 and TRBJ1-2; 12 bases match TRBD1. V was pared by 6 bases and J by 4 bases, with 3 bases of the junction left unmatched. The CDR3 covers 14 residues. CDR1 is MNHEY and CDR2 is SVGAGI in the germline V gene. The CDR3 nucleotides read TGTGCCAGCAGCGGGACAGGGGGCGGCTATGGCTACACCTTC. This translates into CASSGTGGGYGYTF.